This entry lists 30 T cell receptor beta chains sequenced from one sample in a study of cytomegalovirus exposure and HLA in healthy donors. With 60 Vbeta and 13 Jbeta primers, the PCR was carried out. TCRdb's table, derived via immunoSEQ multiplex PCR, lists solely in-frame clones and lacks some. The data hold about 90,000 clones, with about 80% observed a single time. The sample consisted of PBMCs. The source of these receptors is a man aged 30 to 45 in good health and CMV-seronegative.

This chain connects TRBV7-9 to TRBJ1-2; TRBD1 is a possible D gene (5 bases). CDR3 size: 14 residues. V was pared by 6 bases and J by 3 bases, with 14 bases between. The germline V gene has CDR1 SEHNR and CDR2 FQNEAQ (reference sequence). The CDR3 reads CASSSDGGYYGYTF. CDR3 DNA sequence: TGTGCCAGCAGTTCCGACGGGGGGTACTATGGCTACACCTTC.

This clone was seen a few times. This chain joins TRBV29-1 and TRBJ1-1; D remains ambiguous. The CDR3 contains 11 residues. CDR1 is SQVTM, CDR2 ANQGSEA, per germline. The germline V and J ends were trimmed by 1 base and 6 bases, with 6 bases remaining between them. The CDR3 nucleotides read TGCAGCGTTGAAGGTACTGCTGAAGCTTTCTTT. The encoded protein is CSVEGTAEAFF.

The chain carries TRBV4-1 and TRBJ1-2; D perhaps matches TRBD1 (6 bases). Trimming took off 4 bases at V and 0 bases at J, with 12 bases between the two ends. CDR3 length: 15 amino acids. CDR1 and CDR2 from the germline V gene are MGHRA and YSYEKL. The CDR3 protein is CASSPGQFSNYGYTF. The CDR3 DNA reads as TGCGCCAGCAGCCCCGGACAGTTTTCTAACTATGGCTACACCTTC.

The V gene is TRBV10-1, the J gene TRBJ2-5, with 7 positions matching TRBD2. The J segment lost 3 bases and the V segment lost 5 bases, leaving 9 bases of the junction unmatched. The CDR3 has 15 amino acids. Germline V lookup: CDR1 WNHNN, CDR2 SYGVQD (reference sequence). CDR3 in DNA: TGCGCCAGCAGTATTGGCGGGAGTGGAAAAGAGACCCAGTACTTC. It is translated as CASSIGGSGKETQYF.

The rearrangement joins TRBV19 to TRBJ1-5; no clear D gene. Trimming left V 7 bases short and J 5 bases short, with 18 bases between. From germline, CDR1 is LNHDA and CDR2 SQIVND (reference sequence). This CDR3 has 15 residues. The CDR3, as DNA: TGTGCCAGTACCCCGGACGGCGGGAGGCATCAGCCCCAGCATTTT. It is translated as CASTPDGGRHQPQHF.

This chain uses TRBV6-5 with TRBJ1-5, with 10 bases fitting TRBD1. The V gene end was trimmed by 7 bases and the J gene end by 6 bases; junction bases not matched to a gene: 3. This CDR3 has 13 amino acids. Per the germline V gene, CDR1 is MNHEY and CDR2 is SVGAGI. The CDR3 region has the DNA TGTGCCAGCACGACAGGGGGCGGTCAGCCCCAGCATTTT. Translation gives CASTTGGGQPQHF.

This chain connects TRBV29-1 to TRBJ2-5, with TRBD2 identical over 10 bases. V lost 3 bases to trimming and J lost 4 bases; unmatched junction nucleotides: 2. The CDR3 runs to 13 residues. Per germline, CDR1 SQVTM and CDR2 ANQGSEA. CDR3 bases: TGCAGCGTTGACACTAGCGGGATAGAGACCCAGTACTTC. Amino acid sequence: CSVDTSGIETQYF.

The rearrangement links TRBV9 to TRBJ1-5, with 7 nucleotides matching TRBD1. Losses at the gene ends were 4 bases for V and 5 bases for J; bases not matched to a gene: 9. This CDR3 has 15 residues. Per germline, CDR1 SGDLS and CDR2 YYNGEE. The DNA for the CDR3 is TGTGCCAGCAGCCCCCGACAGGGTTTCCATCAGCCCCAGCATTTT. This translates into CASSPRQGFHQPQHF.

V usage is TRBV2 and J usage is TRBJ1-1, with 9 nucleotides matching TRBD1. The germline V gene encodes CDR1 SNHLY and CDR2 FYNNEI. With V trimmed by 2 bases and J by 0 bases, 4 bases remained unmatched. This CDR3 is 16 amino acids long. As DNA, the CDR3 is TGTGCCAGCAGTGAATTGACAGGGGGGATGAACACTGAAGCTTTCTTT. Its translation: CASSELTGGMNTEAFF.

The V and J genes are TRBV11-3 and TRBJ1-1; maybe TRBD1 (5 bases). Per the germline V gene, CDR1 is SGHNT and CDR2 is YENEEA. V was cut by 0 bases and J by 2 bases, with 10 bases left in between. CDR3 size: 15 residues. CDR3 in DNA: TGTGCCAGCAGCTTAGATGCGGGGCGAAACACTGAAGCTTTCTTT. This encodes CASSLDAGRNTEAFF.

This clone turned up a few times. The chain carries TRBV2 and TRBJ1-5; D is possibly TRBD1 (6 bases). The CDR3 runs 15 residues. Deletions cut 2 bases from V and 4 bases from J, with 12 bases between. From germline, CDR1 is SNHLY and CDR2 FYNNEI. CDR3 bases: TGTGCCAGCAGTGAAAGGGGGGGAAGAAATCAGCCCCAGCATTTT. Encoded protein: CASSERGGRNQPQHF.

This clone has a handful of counts. This chain uses TRBV27 with TRBJ1-1, with a weak D call TRBD1 (5 bases). V shed 1 base and J shed 1 base, with 10 bases lying between them. Germline assignment: CDR1 MNHEY and CDR2 SMNVEV (reference sequence). The CDR3 has 15 amino acids. Written as DNA, the CDR3 is TGTGCCAGCAGTTTATATGGGGACTCGAACACTGAAGCTTTCTTT. Translated, it gives CASSLYGDSNTEAFF.

The V gene is TRBV7-9, the J gene TRBJ2-4; D might be TRBD2 (5 bases). The V end lost 5 bases, the J end lost 4 bases, and 9 bases lay between the germline ends. The CDR3 has 13 amino acids. The germline gives CDR1 SEHNR, CDR2 FQNEAQ (reference sequence). CDR3 protein: CASSPGVKNIQYF. For the CDR3, the DNA is TGTGCCAGCAGCCCCGGGGTGAAAAACATTCAGTACTTC.

V and J are TRBV9 and TRBJ1-2; 8 bases agree with TRBD1. CDR1 and CDR2 from the germline V gene are SGDLS and YYNGEE. The ends lost 4 bases at V and 7 bases at J; junction bases unmatched: 9. The CDR3 length is 14 residues. The CDR3: CASSHPDRVVGYTF. CDR3 DNA sequence: TGTGCCAGCAGCCACCCGGACAGGGTCGTTGGCTACACCTTC.

This clone was observed a handful of times. V is TRBV6-1 and J is TRBJ2-7, with 7 bases identical to TRBD2. Losses at the gene ends were 1 base for V and 7 bases for J; bases not matched to a gene: 1. Germline CDR1 and CDR2: MNHNS and SASEGT. This CDR3 contains 12 residues. CDR3 protein: CASSEGGLEQYV. CDR3 sequence (DNA): TGTGCCAGCAGTGAAGGGGGACTAGAGCAGTACGTC.

The genes are TRBV19 and TRBJ1-1; unclear D gene. Trimming removed 5 bases from V and 0 bases from J, with 13 bases in between. CDR1 and CDR2 from the germline V gene are LNHDA and SQIVND (reference sequence). The CDR3 is 15 residues long. CDR3 DNA: TGTGCCAGTAGTTTCGGGGTGGGATTGAACACTGAAGCTTTCTTT. It is translated as CASSFGVGLNTEAFF.

In this sample, this clone turned up a few times. The chain links TRBV5-1 to TRBJ2-1; a weak D match, TRBD2 (5 bases). V lost 4 bases, J lost 5 bases, and 10 bases lay in between. The CDR3 consists of 13 residues. The germline V gene has CDR1 SGHRS and CDR2 YFSETQ. The CDR3 DNA follows: TGCGCCAGCAGCCCCGGGAATAACAATGAGCAGTTCTTC. Its translation is CASSPGNNNEQFF.

The chain carries TRBV7-9 and TRBJ1-3; D uncertain. Trimming removed 5 bases from V and 0 bases from J, with 8 bases in between. The CDR3 has 14 amino acids. The germline V gene encodes CDR1 SEHNR and CDR2 FQNEAQ (reference sequence). CDR3 sequence (DNA): TGTGCCAGCAGCGGAGGTTTCTCTGGAAACACCATATATTTT. This codes for CASSGGFSGNTIYF.

This chain joins TRBV11-3 and TRBJ1-5, with D uncertain. Germline CDR1 reads SGHNT; CDR2 reads YENEEA. The CDR3 runs 17 residues. V was trimmed by 2 bases and J by 0 bases, leaving 14 bases between them. The CDR3 sequence is CASSLFGFRHSNQPQHF. The CDR3 DNA sequence: TGTGCCAGCAGCTTATTTGGGTTCAGACATAGCAATCAGCCCCAGCATTTT.

CDR3 nucleotides: TGCGCCAGCAGCCCGGGCCGGTGGGAGCTAAGGGATTCACCCCTCCACTTT. Protein product: CASSPGRWELRDSPLHF. V gene TRBV5-1 combines with J gene TRBJ1-6; D is undetermined. CDR3 size: 17 residues. The germline V and J ends were trimmed by 4 bases and 8 bases, with 22 bases remaining between them. In germline, CDR1 is SGHRS, CDR2 YFSETQ. Looking up the rest from reference TRBV5-1 and TRBJ1-6 gives the full variable domain: KAGVTQTPRYLIKTRGQQVTLSCSPISGHRSVSWYQQTPGQGLQFLFEYFSETQRNKGNFPGRFSGRQFSNSRSEMNVSTLELGDSALYLCASSPGRWELRDSPLHFGNGTRLTVT.

The J gene is TRBJ1-1, the V gene TRBV5-4; D perhaps matches TRBD1 (6 bases). The CDR3 is made up of 13 amino acids. Germline V CDR1 and CDR2: SGHNT, YYREEE (reference sequence). The V end lost 4 bases, the J end lost 4 bases, and 11 bases lay between the germline ends. CDR3 sequence reads: CASSAQGSTEAFF. The CDR3 nucleotides are TGTGCCAGCAGCGCCCAGGGGAGCACTGAAGCTTTCTTT. The full variable domain, with the rest looked up from reference TRBV5-4 and TRBJ1-1, is ETGVTQSPTHLIKTRGQQVTLRCSSQSGHNTVSWYQQALGQGPQFIFQYYREEENGRGNFPPRFSGLQFPNYSSELNVNALELDDSALYLCASSAQGSTEAFFGQGTRLTVV.

This clone was counted between two and nine times. V gene TRBV2 combines with J gene TRBJ1-1, with 8 bases matching TRBD1. Looked up from germline, CDR1 is SNHLY and CDR2 is FYNNEI. Trimming removed 6 bases from V and 5 bases from J; junction bases left unmatched: 8. This CDR3 contains 14 residues. CDR3 region: CASSGQGVGTEAFF. The DNA for the CDR3 is TGTGCCAGCAGCGGACAGGGTGTAGGGACTGAAGCTTTCTTT.

The chain links TRBV2 to TRBJ2-5, with D possibly being TRBD1 (5 bases). The CDR3 runs to 14 residues. With 4 bases removed from V and 1 base from J, the gap between germline ends came to 10 bases. CDR1 is SNHLY, CDR2 FYNNEI, per germline. The CDR3 region is CASSAGRVQETQYF. As DNA, the CDR3 is TGTGCCAGCAGTGCCGGCAGGGTCCAAGAGACCCAGTACTTC. The full variable domain, its missing parts supplied by reference TRBV2 and TRBJ2-5, is EPEVTQTPSHQVTQMGQEVILRCVPISNHLYFYWYRQILGQKVEFLVSFYNNEISEKSEIFDDQFSVERPDGSNFTLKIRSTKLEDSAMYFCASSAGRVQETQYFGPGTRLLVL.

The chain links TRBV7-2 to TRBJ2-2; perhaps TRBD2 as D (5 bases). This CDR3 has 18 amino acids. CDR1 is SGHTA, CDR2 FQGNSA, per germline. Trimming took 1 base from V and 8 from J, leaving 23 bases between them. This CDR3 is CASSLVSGTPSSTGELFF. CDR3 DNA: TGTGCCAGCAGCTTAGTATCGGGAACCCCTTCAAGCACGGGGGAGCTGTTTTTT.

V is TRBV2 and J is TRBJ2-7; perhaps TRBD2 as D (6 bases). Per germline, CDR1 SNHLY and CDR2 FYNNEI. Trimming took off 8 bases at V and 7 bases at J, with 18 bases between the two ends. The CDR3 is 13 residues long. CDR3 nucleotide sequence: TGTGCCAGCTGCGGGGCCAGCCCGGGGGAGCAGTACGTC. This encodes CASCGASPGEQYV.

This chain uses TRBV5-1 with TRBJ2-3; perhaps TRBD1 as D (6 bases). The CDR3 totals 15 residues. From germline, CDR1 is SGHRS and CDR2 YFSETQ. The germline V and J ends were trimmed by 4 bases and 3 bases, with 15 bases remaining between them. CDR3 nucleotides: TGCGCCAGCAGCCTACAGGGATCCGGGACAGATACGCAGTATTTT. It is translated as CASSLQGSGTDTQYF.

The chain carries TRBV7-9 and TRBJ1-1; D uncertain. The CDR3 has 12 residues. With 8 bases removed from V and 0 bases from J, the gap between germline ends came to 7 bases. Looked up from germline, CDR1 is SEHNR and CDR2 is FQNEAQ (reference sequence). The CDR3 here is CASVYMNTEAFF. CDR3 bases: TGTGCCAGCGTATACATGAACACTGAAGCTTTCTTT.

This clone was seen only a few times. The chain recombines TRBV5-1 with TRBJ2-2, with D possibly matching TRBD2 (5 bases). Germline lookup yields CDR1 SGHRS and CDR2 YFSETQ. The CDR3 runs to 16 residues. Deletions cut 0 bases from V and 7 bases from J, with 16 bases between. The CDR3 spells CASSLAAGSRVGELFF. The CDR3 nucleotides are TGCGCCAGCAGCTTGGCCGCGGGTTCCCGTGTCGGGGAGCTGTTTTTT.

This chain joins TRBV21-1 and TRBJ1-1; the table's D gene call, TRBD1, was not cross checked with the DNA. TRBV21-1 constitutes a pseudogene. The CDR3 spans 20 residues. The CDR3 DNA sequence: TGTGCCAGCAGCATACCTCCGGGACAGGGGGCACGCGGTTCGAACACTGAAGCTTTCTTT. Its protein product is CASSIPPGQGARGSNTEAFF.

This clone has a handful of counts. The CDR3 reads CASSEVGLDPQHF. The CDR3, as DNA: TGTGCCAGCAGTGAAGTGGGCCTCGATCCCCAGCATTTT. The rearrangement links TRBV6-1 to TRBJ1-5, with D hard to call. Trimming left V 1 base short and J 10 bases short, with 11 bases between. CDR1 is MNHNS, CDR2 SASEGT, per germline. CDR3 length: 13 residues.